Shown below are 8 T cell receptor beta chains from a single sample sequenced in a study of patients and donors after allogeneic stem cell transplantation. TCRdb processed the RT-PCR reads anew with MiXCR; each CDR3 protein has one entry. This sample has tens of thousands of distinct CDR3 sequences, with about 48% found just once. Sequences were obtained from blood, either unsorted or a sorted T cell fraction (not recorded which). The origin of the receptors is a human donor who was either an allogeneic HSCT recipient or a stem cell or donor lymphocyte infusion donor (not recorded which). It is not recorded whose cells these are; they may come from a transplant donor.

The chain couples TRBV12-3 or TRBV12-4 to TRBJ1-4, with 7 bases lining up with TRBD1. The CDR3 contains 13 residues. The junction had 6 bases not matched to a gene; V was cut back by 6 bases and J by 8 bases. The chain's CDR3 is CASSNRGNEKLFF. CDR3 DNA sequence: TGTGCCAGCAGCAACAGGGGTAACGAAAAACTGTTTTTT.

The chain links TRBV6-6 to TRBJ1-6, with 10 bases fitting TRBD1. The CDR3 runs 15 residues. CDR1 MNHNY and CDR2 SVGAGI come from the germline V gene (reference sequence). Trimming at V came to 8 bases and at J to 8 bases, leaving 9 bases not matched to a gene. This CDR3 reads CASATPGQGYSPLHF. CDR3 coding DNA: TGTGCCAGCGCCACACCGGGACAGGGGTATTCACCCCTCCACTTT.

V and J are TRBV6-5 and TRBJ2-3; D is perhaps TRBD1 or TRBD2 (6 bases each). Looked up from germline, CDR1 is MNHEY and CDR2 is SVGAGI. The CDR3 runs 15 residues. V lost 8 bases and J 2 bases, leaving 17 bases between the germline ends. The CDR3 DNA reads as TGTGCCAGCTCCTCTACGGGGGCGGACACAGATACGCAGTATTTT. Its protein product is CASSSTGADTDTQYF.

This sequence joins TRBV7-2 and TRBJ2-5; no clear D gene. Germline CDR1 is SGHTA and CDR2 is FQGNSA. V shed 5 bases and J shed 4 bases, with 8 bases lying between them. The CDR3 runs to 12 residues. The CDR3 DNA sequence: TGTGCCAGCAGCCCTTATAGAGAGACCCAGTACTTC. This sequence encodes CASSPYRETQYF.

This rearrangement joins TRBV20-1 to TRBJ2-7; D possibly corresponds to TRBD2 (5 bases). The V gene's germline CDR1 is DFQATT and CDR2 SNEGSKA (reference sequence). V was trimmed by 0 bases and J by 3 bases, leaving 18 bases between them. This CDR3 is built from 16 residues. Here the CDR3 reads CSARDLVGRTYYEQYF. In DNA, the CDR3 is TGCAGTGCTAGAGATCTGGTGGGCAGGACTTACTACGAGCAGTACTTC.

This clonotype was picked up a small number of times. The chain employs TRBV27 and TRBJ1-6; 8 positions match TRBD1. V trimming: 2 bases; J trimming: 9 bases; junction bases outside the gene matches: 3. The CDR3 contains 14 residues. Germline assignment: CDR1 MNHEY and CDR2 SMNVEV (reference sequence). CDR3 region: CASSLDRGISPLHF. The CDR3 coding sequence is TGTGCCAGCAGTTTAGACAGGGGAATTTCACCCCTCCACTTT.

A few counts support this clonotype. The gene calls are TRBV3-1 and TRBJ1-6; D call uncertain. V shed 4 bases and J shed 8 bases, with 9 bases lying between them. CDR1 and CDR2 from the germline V gene are LGHDT and YNNKEL (reference sequence). The CDR3 is made up of 13 amino acids. The CDR3 loop reads CASSRLPDSPLHF. In DNA, the CDR3 is TGTGCCAGCAGCCGGCTCCCTGATTCACCCCTCCACTTT.

This clonotype was seen a handful of times. The chain is built from TRBV6-2 or TRBV6-3 and TRBJ1-5, with D possibly being TRBD1 (5 bases). The CDR3 spans 17 residues. Trimming took off 1 base at V and 7 bases at J, with 20 bases between the two ends. The germline gives CDR1 MNHEY, CDR2 SVGEGT. CDR3 in DNA: TGTGCCAGCAGTTACTTTAGTCCCGCGGGACTTGGGCAGCCCCAGCATTTT. It specifies CASSYFSPAGLGQPQHF.